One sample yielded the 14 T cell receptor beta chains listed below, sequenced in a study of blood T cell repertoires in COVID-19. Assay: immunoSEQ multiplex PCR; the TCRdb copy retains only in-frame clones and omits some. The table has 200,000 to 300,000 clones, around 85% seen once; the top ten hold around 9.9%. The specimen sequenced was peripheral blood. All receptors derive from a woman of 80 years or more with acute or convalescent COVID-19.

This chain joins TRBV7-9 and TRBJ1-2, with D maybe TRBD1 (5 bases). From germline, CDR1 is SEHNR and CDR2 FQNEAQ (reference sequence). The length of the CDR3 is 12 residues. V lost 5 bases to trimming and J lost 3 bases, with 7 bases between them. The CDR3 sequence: CASSETDYGYTF. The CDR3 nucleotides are TGTGCCAGCAGCGAGACAGACTATGGCTACACCTTC.

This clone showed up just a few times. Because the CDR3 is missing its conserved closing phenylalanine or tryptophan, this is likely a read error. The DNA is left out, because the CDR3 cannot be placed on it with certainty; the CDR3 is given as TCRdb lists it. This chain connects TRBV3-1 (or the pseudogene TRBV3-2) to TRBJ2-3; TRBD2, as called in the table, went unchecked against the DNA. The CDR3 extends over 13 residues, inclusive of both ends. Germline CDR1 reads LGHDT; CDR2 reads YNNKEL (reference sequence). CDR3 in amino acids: CASSLRSGTPSRI.

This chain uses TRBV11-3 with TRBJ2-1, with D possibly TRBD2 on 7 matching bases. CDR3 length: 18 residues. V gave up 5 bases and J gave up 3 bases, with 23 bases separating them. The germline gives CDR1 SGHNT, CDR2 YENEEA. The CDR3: CASSPSLGAGAFYNEQFF. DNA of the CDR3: TGTGCCAGCAGCCCATCCCTTGGGGCGGGGGCCTTCTACAATGAGCAGTTCTTC.

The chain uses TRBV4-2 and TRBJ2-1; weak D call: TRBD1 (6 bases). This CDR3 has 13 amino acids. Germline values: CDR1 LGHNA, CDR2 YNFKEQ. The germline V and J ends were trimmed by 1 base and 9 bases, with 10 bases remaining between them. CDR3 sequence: CASSQARGAEQFF. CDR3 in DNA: TGTGCCAGCAGCCAAGCCAGGGGAGCTGAGCAGTTCTTC.

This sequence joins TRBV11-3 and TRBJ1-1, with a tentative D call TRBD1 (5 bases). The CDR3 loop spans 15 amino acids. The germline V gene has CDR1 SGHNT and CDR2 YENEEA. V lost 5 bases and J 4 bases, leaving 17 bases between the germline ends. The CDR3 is CASSEGGGASTEAFF. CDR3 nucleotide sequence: TGTGCCAGCAGCGAAGGTGGAGGGGCCAGCACTGAAGCTTTCTTT.

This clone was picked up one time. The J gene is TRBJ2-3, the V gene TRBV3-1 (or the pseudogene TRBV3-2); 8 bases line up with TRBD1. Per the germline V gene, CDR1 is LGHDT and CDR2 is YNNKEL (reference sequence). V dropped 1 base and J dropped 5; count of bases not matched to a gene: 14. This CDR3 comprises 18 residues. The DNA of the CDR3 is TGTGCCAGCAGCCAAGTTTCAGGTGGGACAGGAGGTATAGATACGCAGTATTTT. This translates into CASSQVSGGTGGIDTQYF.

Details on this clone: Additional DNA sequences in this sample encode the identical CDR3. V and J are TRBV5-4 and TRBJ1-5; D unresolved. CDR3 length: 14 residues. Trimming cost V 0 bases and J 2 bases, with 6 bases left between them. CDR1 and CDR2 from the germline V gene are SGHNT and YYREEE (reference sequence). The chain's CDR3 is CASSLAGGNQPQHF. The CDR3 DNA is TGTGCCAGCAGCTTGGCCGGGGGCAATCAGCCCCAGCATTTT. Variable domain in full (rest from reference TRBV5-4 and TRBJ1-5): ETGVTQSPTHLIKTRGQQVTLRCSSQSGHNTVSWYQQALGQGPQFIFQYYREEENGRGNFPPRFSGLQFPNYSSELNVNALELDDSALYLCASSLAGGNQPQHFGDGTRLSIL.

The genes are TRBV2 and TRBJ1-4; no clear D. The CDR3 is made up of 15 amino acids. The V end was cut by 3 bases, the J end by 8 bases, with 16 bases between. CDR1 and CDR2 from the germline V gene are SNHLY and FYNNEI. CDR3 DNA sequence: TGTGCCAGCAGTGAGGTCCTAGCGGCGGGGGAAAAACTGTTTTTT. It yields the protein CASSEVLAAGEKLFF.

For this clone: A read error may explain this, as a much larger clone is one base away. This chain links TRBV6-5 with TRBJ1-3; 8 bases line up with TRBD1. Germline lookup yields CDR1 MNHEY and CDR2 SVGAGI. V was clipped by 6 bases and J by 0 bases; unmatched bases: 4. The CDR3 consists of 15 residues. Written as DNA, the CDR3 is TGTGCCAGCAGCCTTGACAGGGGCTCTGGAAACACCATATATTTT. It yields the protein CASSLDRGSGNTIYF.

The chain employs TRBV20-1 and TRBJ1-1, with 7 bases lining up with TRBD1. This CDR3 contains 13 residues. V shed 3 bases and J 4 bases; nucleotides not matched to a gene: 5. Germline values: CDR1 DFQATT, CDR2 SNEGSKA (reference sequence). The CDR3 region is CSASLQGLTEAFF. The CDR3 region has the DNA TGCAGTGCTAGTCTACAGGGGCTCACTGAAGCTTTCTTT.

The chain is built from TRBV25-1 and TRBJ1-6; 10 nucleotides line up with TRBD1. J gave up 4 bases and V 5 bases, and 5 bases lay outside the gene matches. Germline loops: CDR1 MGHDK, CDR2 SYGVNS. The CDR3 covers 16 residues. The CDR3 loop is CASSTRTGGYNSPLHF. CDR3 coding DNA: TGTGCCAGCAGTACCCGGACAGGGGGTTATAATTCACCCCTCCACTTT.

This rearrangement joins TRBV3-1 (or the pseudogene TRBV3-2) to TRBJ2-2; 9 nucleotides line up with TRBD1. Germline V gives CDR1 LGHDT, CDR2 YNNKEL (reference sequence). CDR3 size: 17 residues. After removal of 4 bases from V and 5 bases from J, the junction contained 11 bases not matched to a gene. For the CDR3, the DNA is TGTGCCAGCAGCCTGTCCGGGACAGGGCTATTTACCGGGGAGCTGTTTTTT. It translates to CASSLSGTGLFTGELFF.

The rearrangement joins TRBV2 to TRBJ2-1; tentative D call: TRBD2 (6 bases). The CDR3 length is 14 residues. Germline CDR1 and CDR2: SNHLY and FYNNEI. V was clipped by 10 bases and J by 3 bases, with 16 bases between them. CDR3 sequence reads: CATPGGVIYNEQFF. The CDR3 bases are TGTGCCACCCCGGGCGGGGTTATCTACAATGAGCAGTTCTTC.

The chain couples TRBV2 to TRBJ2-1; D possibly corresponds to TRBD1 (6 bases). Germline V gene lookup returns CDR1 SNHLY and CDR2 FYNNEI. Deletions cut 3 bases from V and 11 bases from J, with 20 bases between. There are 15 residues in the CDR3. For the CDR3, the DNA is TGTGCCAGCAGTGATGGGACACCAAGAGAGGGTAAGCAGTTCTTC. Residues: CASSDGTPREGKQFF.